This entry concerns a single T cell receptor (beta chain). These data originate in a study of blood T cell repertoires in COVID-19. TCRdb's table, derived via immunoSEQ multiplex PCR, lists solely in-frame clones and lacks some. The table shows 140,000 to 150,000 clones, with roughly 89% occurring only once. The material sequenced was peripheral blood. This sequence originates from a man aged 60 to 69 with active or convalescent COVID-19.

The CDR3 bases are TGTGCCAGCAGCTACCGCCAGGGGCTAAGTGAAGCTTTCTTT. Protein: CASSYRQGLSEAFF. The chain carries TRBV5-4 and TRBJ1-1; D possibly corresponds to TRBD1 (6 bases). V was pared by 3 bases and J by 7 bases, with 16 bases between. From germline, CDR1 is SGHNT and CDR2 YYREEE (reference sequence). This CDR3 is built from 14 residues.